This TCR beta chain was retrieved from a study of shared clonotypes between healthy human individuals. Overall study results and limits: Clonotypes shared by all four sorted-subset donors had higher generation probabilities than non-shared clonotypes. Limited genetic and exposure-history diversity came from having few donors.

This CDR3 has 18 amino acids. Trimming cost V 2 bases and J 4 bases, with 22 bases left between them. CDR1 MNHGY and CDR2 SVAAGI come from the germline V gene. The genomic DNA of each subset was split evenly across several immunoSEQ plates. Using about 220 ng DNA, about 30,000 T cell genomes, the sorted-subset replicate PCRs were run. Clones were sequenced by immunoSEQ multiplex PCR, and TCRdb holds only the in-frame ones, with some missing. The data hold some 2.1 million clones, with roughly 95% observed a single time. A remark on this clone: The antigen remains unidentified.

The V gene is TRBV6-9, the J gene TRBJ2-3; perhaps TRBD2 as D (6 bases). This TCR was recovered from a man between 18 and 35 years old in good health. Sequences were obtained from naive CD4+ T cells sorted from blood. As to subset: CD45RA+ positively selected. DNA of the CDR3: TGTGCCAGCAGTTATCCCCCGACTAGGTTGACTGTCCCAGATACGCAGTATTTT. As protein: CASSYPPTRLTVPDTQYF.